This is a list of T cell receptor beta chains from one sample in a study of blood T cell repertoires in COVID-19. TCRdb keeps only in-frame clones here, not all; method: immunoSEQ multiplex PCR. Here the sample spans some 240,000 clones, over 70% being singletons. The material sequenced was PBMCs or T cells enriched from blood (not recorded which). These receptors were taken from a woman aged 40 to 50 who had been exposed to COVID-19. Both conserved end residues are trimmed from each CDR3.

v_gene,j_gene,CDR3aa
TRBV7-9,TRBJ1-3,ASSLVGGLYSGNTIY
TRBV12-3/TRBV12-4,TRBJ2-3,ASRLQASGVQY
TRBV5-1,TRBJ1-1,ASRGGAGDTEAF
TRBV14,TRBJ2-7,ASSQGPDSYEQY
TRBV7-9,TRBJ1-1,ASSLGDRGNPEAF
TRBV6-1,TRBJ2-1,ASSEAGRGEQF
TRBV7-6,TRBJ1-4,ASSLAGANEKLF
TRBV7-6,TRBJ1-3,ASSFGGASGNTIY
TRBV3-1/TRBV3-2,TRBJ1-2,ASSLITPGGAPIGYT
TRBV5-4,TRBJ1-4,ASSSGTGGEKLF
TRBV6-5,TRBJ1-3,ASSYSRRGGNTIY
TRBV7-3,TRBJ2-3,ASSDGGADTQY
TRBV5-6,TRBJ1-2,ASSLSRAYGYT
TRBV27,TRBJ2-7,ASTSSGSADEQY
TRBV27,TRBJ1-5,ASSPRILNNQPQH
TRBV19,TRBJ1-2,ASSIYPSGYT
TRBV3-1/TRBV3-2,TRBJ1-4,ASSPTAARERLF
TRBV11-2,TRBJ2-2,ASSRDRGTGELF
TRBV7-2,TRBJ2-6,ASSLHRGPGANVLT
TRBV24-1,TRBJ1-5,ATSASPDSGGYQPQH
TRBV4-3,TRBJ2-1,ASSQTSGSYNEQF
TRBV5-6,TRBJ1-1,ASSLATEAF
TRBV5-1,TRBJ1-2,ASSLVGGPGYT
TRBV6-5,TRBJ2-7,ASSRTSGARMEQY
TRBV6-5,TRBJ1-1,ASSRRGQTVPEAF
TRBV6-1,TRBJ1-2,ASSEVGGVDGYT
TRBV6-2/TRBV6-3,TRBJ2-7,ASSDIADRLTYEQY
TRBV7-2,TRBJ2-4,ASSLGGGQGNIQY
TRBV9,TRBJ1-1,ASSVRGVTEAF
TRBV24-1,TRBJ2-7,ATSEDGIRQY
TRBV4-2,TRBJ2-2,ASSQVGVNTGELF
TRBV6-5,TRBJ2-7,ASSYGNSYEQY
TRBV6-5,TRBJ1-4,ASKLVYTTNEKLF
TRBV5-6,TRBJ1-2,ASRTGPQGYYGYT
TRBV5-8,TRBJ1-6,ASSLWGQAQRSPLH
TRBV5-1,TRBJ1-2,ASSTSGVSYT
TRBV5-1,TRBJ1-1,ASSFNRQGTEAF
TRBV5-1,TRBJ1-2,ASSLTGQGYGYT
TRBV27,TRBJ1-4,ASSFRGTNEKLF
TRBV13,TRBJ1-2,ASSSTARVMDGYT
TRBV6-5,TRBJ1-2,ASSYGGGSRGYT